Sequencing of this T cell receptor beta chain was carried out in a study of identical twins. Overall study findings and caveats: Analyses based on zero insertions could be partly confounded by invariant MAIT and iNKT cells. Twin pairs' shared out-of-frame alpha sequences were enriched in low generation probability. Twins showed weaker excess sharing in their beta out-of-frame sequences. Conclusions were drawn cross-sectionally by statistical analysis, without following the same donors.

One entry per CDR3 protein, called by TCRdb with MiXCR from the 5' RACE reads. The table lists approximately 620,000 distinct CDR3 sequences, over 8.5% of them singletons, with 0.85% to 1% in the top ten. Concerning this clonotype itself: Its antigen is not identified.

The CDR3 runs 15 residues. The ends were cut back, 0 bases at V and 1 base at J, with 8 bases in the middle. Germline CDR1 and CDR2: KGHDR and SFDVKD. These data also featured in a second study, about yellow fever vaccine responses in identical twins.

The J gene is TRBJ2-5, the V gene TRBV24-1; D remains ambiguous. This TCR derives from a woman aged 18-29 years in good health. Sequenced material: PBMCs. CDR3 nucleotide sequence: TGTGCCACCAGTGATTTGGACGGAAGCCAAGAGACCCAGTACTTC. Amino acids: CATSDLDGSQETQYF.